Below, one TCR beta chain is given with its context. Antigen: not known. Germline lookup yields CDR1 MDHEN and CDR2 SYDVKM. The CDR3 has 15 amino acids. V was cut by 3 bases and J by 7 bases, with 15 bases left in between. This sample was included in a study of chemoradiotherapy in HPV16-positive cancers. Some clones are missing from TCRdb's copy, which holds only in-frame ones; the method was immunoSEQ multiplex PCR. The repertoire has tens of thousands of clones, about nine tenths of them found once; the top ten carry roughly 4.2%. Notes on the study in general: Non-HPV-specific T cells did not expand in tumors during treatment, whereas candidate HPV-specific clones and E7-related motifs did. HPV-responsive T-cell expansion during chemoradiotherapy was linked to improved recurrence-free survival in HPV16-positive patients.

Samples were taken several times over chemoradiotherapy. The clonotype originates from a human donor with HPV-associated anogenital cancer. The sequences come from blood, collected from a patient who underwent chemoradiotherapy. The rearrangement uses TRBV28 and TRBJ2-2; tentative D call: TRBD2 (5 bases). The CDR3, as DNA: TGTGCCAGCAGTTTTTTCCCGGGAACGAACGGGGAGCTGTTTTTT. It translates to CASSFFPGTNGELFF.